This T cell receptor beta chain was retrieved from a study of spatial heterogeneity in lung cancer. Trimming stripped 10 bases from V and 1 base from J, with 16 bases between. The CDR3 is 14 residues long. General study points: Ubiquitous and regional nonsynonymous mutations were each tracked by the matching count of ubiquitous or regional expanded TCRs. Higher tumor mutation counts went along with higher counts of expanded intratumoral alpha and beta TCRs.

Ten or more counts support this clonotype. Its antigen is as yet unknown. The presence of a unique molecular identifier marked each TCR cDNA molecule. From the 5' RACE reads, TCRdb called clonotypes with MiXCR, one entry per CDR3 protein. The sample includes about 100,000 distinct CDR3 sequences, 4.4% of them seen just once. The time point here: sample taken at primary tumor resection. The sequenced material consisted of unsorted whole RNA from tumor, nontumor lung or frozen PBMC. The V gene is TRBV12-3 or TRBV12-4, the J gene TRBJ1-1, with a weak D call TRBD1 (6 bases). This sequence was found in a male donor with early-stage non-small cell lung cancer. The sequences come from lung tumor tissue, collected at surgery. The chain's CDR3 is CATSNKGGNTEAFF. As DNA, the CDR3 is TGTGCCACTTCGAACAAAGGGGGGAACACTGAAGCTTTCTTT.